This is a list of T cell receptor beta chains from one sample in a study of T cells in Graves' hyperthyroidism and ophthalmopathy. TCRdb re-called the multiplex PCR reads with MiXCR, one entry per CDR3 protein. The table lists around 500,000 distinct CDR3 sequences, about 14% of them singletons. The sequenced sample consisted of blood. The origin of the receptors is a woman aged 40-49 years with Graves' hyperthyroidism. Each CDR3 is given with its conserved first and last residue. The D gene is left open where the match is weak. Not every row has a clone size; where given, it reads once, few, many or a size class.

CDR3 DNA | CDR3 protein | J gene | V gene | D gene | clone size
TGTGCCAGCAGCCAGACCTCCTACGAGCAGTACTTC | CASSQTSYEQYF | TRBJ2-7 | TRBV3-1 | NA | many
TGTGCCAGCAGTGTTCGCTGGGAAGAGACCCACTCCTACGAGCAGTACTTC | CASSVRWEETHSYEQYF | TRBJ2-7 | TRBV2 | NA | many
TGTGCCAGCAGTCCCCCAGGTACCTATGGCTACACCTTC | CASSPPGTYGYTF | TRBJ1-2 | TRBV12-3/TRBV12-4 | NA | many
TGTGCCAGTACCCTCTCGGGCAGCAACGAGCAGTACTTC | CASTLSGSNEQYF | TRBJ2-7 | TRBV19 | NA | few
TGTGCCAGCAGCTTATTAGAGTGGGGGAGCTCCTACGAGCAGTACTTC | CASSLLEWGSSYEQYF | TRBJ2-7 | TRBV7-8 | NA | many
TGCAGTGCTAGCCGGGCTTTGGGGAGTAGCAATCAGCCCCAGCATTTT | CSASRALGSSNQPQHF | TRBJ1-5 | TRBV20-1 | NA | few
TGTGCCAGCAGTCCCGGACTAGCGGGTACCATTGACAATGAGCAGTTCTTC | CASSPGLAGTIDNEQFF | TRBJ2-1 | TRBV27 | TRBD2 | few
TGTGCCAGCCAAATTAGCGGAGTCAGCTCCTACGAGCGGTACTTC | CASQISGVSSYERYF | TRBJ2-7 | TRBV28 | NA | NA
TGCGCCAGCAGCTTGTTCGGGAGGGGGGTAGACGAGCAGTTCTTC | CASSLFGRGVDEQFF | TRBJ2-1 | TRBV5-1 | TRBD2 | few
TGTGCCAGCAGTGAACTGTCGTCACTAGCCTTGAGCTCCTACAATGAGCAGTTCTTC | CASSELSSLALSSYNEQFF | TRBJ2-1 | TRBV6-1 | NA | NA
TGTGCCAGCAGATTACAGACCCGAAATAATTCACCCCTCCACTTT | CASRLQTRNNSPLHF | TRBJ1-6 | TRBV3-1 | NA | NA
TGTGCCAGCAGCTTAGAAGGGACTAGCGGGAGGCACTACAATGAGCAGTTCTTC | CASSLEGTSGRHYNEQFF | TRBJ2-1 | TRBV7-9 | TRBD2 | few
TGTGCCAGCAGTGACCCTGCCGAGACCCAGTACTTC | CASSDPAETQYF | TRBJ2-5 | TRBV6-4 | NA | few
TGCAGTGCTAACCGCGGGAGCTCCTACAATGAGCAGTTCTTC | CSANRGSSYNEQFF | TRBJ2-1 | TRBV20-1 | TRBD2 | few
TGTGCCAGCAGGCCCGGGACACCGAACACCGGGGAGCTGTTTTTT | CASRPGTPNTGELFF | TRBJ2-2 | TRBV7-2 | NA | few
TGTGCCAGCAGGGGGACAGCCTACAATCAGCCCCAGCATTTT | CASRGTAYNQPQHF | TRBJ1-5 | TRBV28 | TRBD1 | few
TGCAGTGCTAGAGCCCCTGGCCGGGACGGGACCTACGAGCAGTACTTC | CSARAPGRDGTYEQYF | TRBJ2-7 | TRBV20-1 | NA | NA
TGTGCCAGCAGAACTAGCGGACGCTCTGGGGCCAACGTCCTGACTTTC | CASRTSGRSGANVLTF | TRBJ2-6 | TRBV12-3/TRBV12-4 | TRBD2 | many
TGCGCCAGCAGGCCACTAGCGGGTTACAATGAGCAGTTCTTC | CASRPLAGYNEQFF | TRBJ2-1 | TRBV4-1 | TRBD2 | NA
TGTGCCAGCAGGTTAGGACATGAGCAGTTCTTC | CASRLGHEQFF | TRBJ2-1 | TRBV11-1 | NA | many
TGTGCCAGCAGCTTAGCATTAGTTAACTATGGCTACACCTTC | CASSLALVNYGYTF | TRBJ1-2 | TRBV7-2 | NA | many
TGCGCCAGCAGCTTAGTAGCGGGAGAAGATACGCAGTATTTT | CASSLVAGEDTQYF | TRBJ2-3 | TRBV5-1 | TRBD2 | many
TGCGCCAGCAGCCTCCGGACAGGGGCAGGGAATCAGCCCCAGCATTTT | CASSLRTGAGNQPQHF | TRBJ1-5 | TRBV4-1 | TRBD1 | many
TGTGCCAGCAGTTTGAGGGGGGGGAGAAGCACTGAAGCTTTCTTT | CASSLRGGRSTEAFF | TRBJ1-1 | TRBV28 | NA | many
TGTGCCAGCAGTTTAGGGGCTTACAATGAGCAGTTCTTC | CASSLGAYNEQFF | TRBJ2-1 | TRBV28 | NA | many
TGTGCCAGCAGCCGGGACCAAGGGGAAAAACTGTTTTTT | CASSRDQGEKLFF | TRBJ1-4 | TRBV7-9 | NA | NA
TGCAGCGTTGAAGAAGGGGTAGGCTACACCTTC | CSVEEGVGYTF | TRBJ1-2 | TRBV29-1 | NA | few
TGCAGTGCCGCCCAGGGGGACTACCACTACAATGAGCAGTTCTTC | CSAAQGDYHYNEQFF | TRBJ2-1 | TRBV20-1 | NA | few
TGTGCCAGCAGCTCCGACCGGAGCTCTGGGGCCAACGTCCTGACTTTC | CASSSDRSSGANVLTF | TRBJ2-6 | TRBV9 | NA | few
TGTGCCAGCAGCTTAGTTGCGGAGGACAACACTGAAGCTTTCTTT | CASSLVAEDNTEAFF | TRBJ1-1 | TRBV7-6 | NA | few
TGTGCCAGCAGCTTGGAGTTAGCTAGCACAGATACGCAGTATTTT | CASSLELASTDTQYF | TRBJ2-3 | TRBV5-5 | NA | NA
TGTGCCACCCGGGGGCACGCGAACACCGGGGAGCTGTTTTTT | CATRGHANTGELFF | TRBJ2-2 | TRBV6-1 | NA | many
TGTGCCAGCCAGGGGCAAAGGGAGACCCAGTACTTC | CASQGQRETQYF | TRBJ2-5 | TRBV6-1 | NA | NA
TGTGCCAGCAGTTTAGCTCCAGGGGGCACAGATACGCAGTATTTT | CASSLAPGGTDTQYF | TRBJ2-3 | TRBV2 | NA | NA
TGCAGTGCTAGAGATCTAGGGGGGCAAGATACGCAGTATTTT | CSARDLGGQDTQYF | TRBJ2-3 | TRBV20-1 | NA | many
TGTGCCAGCAGCTGGACTAGCGGAGTCTACGAGCAGTACTTC | CASSWTSGVYEQYF | TRBJ2-7 | TRBV6-1 | TRBD2 | NA
TGTGCCAGCAGCGTAGCTTCGGGAGGGCCAGTAGATACGCAGTATTTT | CASSVASGGPVDTQYF | TRBJ2-3 | TRBV9 | TRBD2 | few